This T cell receptor beta chain was recovered during a study of long-term antiretroviral therapy in people with HIV. Findings of the study overall: With ART, diversity went up but was still lower than in transplant donor controls. Records did not include ART adherence, viral resistance or therapy changes. Specimen acquisition occurred between about 2004 and 2017, potentially under older ART regimens. Clones that expanded before ART (that is, prior to treatment) dominated the repertoire at all time points.

V shed 3 bases and J shed 7 bases, with 12 bases lying between them. The CDR3 runs to 13 residues. Per germline, CDR1 WSHSY and CDR2 SAAADI. In the case of this clone: Its cognate antigen is unknown.

Survey level was the resolution at which the v3.0 immunoSEQ assay ran. Produced via immunoSEQ multiplex PCR; TCRdb's table is partial and in-frame only. The table has 20,000 to 25,000 clones, approximately 81% seen once. The sequence derives from a middle-aged man with HIV. Here the sequenced sample was unsorted PBMCs, taken 0.1 years before starting antiretroviral therapy. The chain joins TRBV10-2 to TRBJ1-2, with D hard to call. The CDR3 here is CASSDHSSGGYTF. CDR3 sequence (DNA): TGCGCCAGCAGTGATCACTCCTCCGGTGGCTACACCTTC.